This T cell receptor beta chain was captured in a study of cytomegalovirus exposure and HLA in healthy donors. As for this clone: Its target is not known.

A multiplex PCR was run with 60 Vbeta primers and 13 Jbeta primers. Produced via immunoSEQ multiplex PCR; TCRdb's table is partial and in-frame only. The sample shows around 210,000 clones, roughly 78% of them seen only once. Study-wide points: The HLA-A and HLA-B alleles of most subjects were reportedly predicted accurately from TCR beta sequences. A later analysis reported that several of the most significant clusters appeared to be linked to common viral pathogens, among them Epstein-Barr virus. According to the study, 150 to 200 TCR beta chains were cytomegalovirus-associated.

Germline V gene sequence: CDR1 MNHEY, CDR2 SVGAGI. The CDR3 has 13 amino acids. This chain connects TRBV6-5 to TRBJ2-5; 8 nucleotides line up with TRBD1. The tail of the sequence fits TRBJ2-7 better, so the J call may be wrong. The TCR sequence derives from a boy aged 10-17 years in good health and CMV-seronegative. The sample was PBMCs. As DNA, the CDR3 is TGTGCCAGCAGTTTGATGGACAGGGACGAGCAGTACTTC. The encoded protein is CASSLMDRDEQYF.